This T cell receptor beta chain appears in the sequencing data of a study of CD8+CD57+ T cells in acquired aplastic anemia. CDR3 length: 15 amino acids. J was trimmed by 5 bases and V by 6 bases; bases with no gene match: 7. Per germline, CDR1 KGHDR and CDR2 SFDVKD. This clonotype has only a few counts. The antigen is unknown. An expansion of CD8+CD57+ cells by flow cytometry had been shown in patients chosen for sequencing. General observations from the study: Patients and controls were not found to differ significantly in CD8+ Simpson's diversity. Roughly 30 CD8+ CDR3 sequences occurred in both the patients and the controls.

Investigators profiled TCR beta VDJ and CDR3 from genomic DNA template. One entry per CDR3 protein results from TCRdb running MiXCR on the reads. The sample contains fewer than 85,000 distinct CDR3 sequences, roughly 70% of which appear only once. The source material was sorted CD4+, CD8+, or CD8+CD57+ T cells (not recorded which) from PBMCs. J is TRBJ2-2 and V is TRBV24-1; 8 bases align to TRBD1. The sequence was obtained from a human donor with aplastic anemia. The CDR3 loop reads CATSSGGEETGELFF. Here the CDR3 DNA reads TGTGCCACCAGTTCAGGGGGCGAAGAGACCGGGGAGCTGTTTTTT.